This T cell receptor (beta chain) was profiled in a study of blood T cells in healthy people across ages. PBMCs numbering at least 6 million were isolated per sample. The CDR3 length is 16 residues. V gave up 6 bases and J gave up 5 bases; unmatched junction bases: 8. Primers used in a second PCR of roughly 6 to 12 cycles were a sample-barcoded 5' primer and a J-beta primer mix. Each CDR3 protein gets one entry after TCRdb re-called the 5' RACE reads with MiXCR. The sample includes some 900,000 distinct CDR3 sequences, approximately 49% of them seen just once. The source of this sequence is a man aged 30-40 years in good health. The chain couples TRBV12-3 or TRBV12-4 to TRBJ2-3; TRBD2 matches at 13 bases. Sequencing input: blood. CDR3 sequence reads: CASRQLLAGGGDTQYF. The CDR3 DNA sequence: TGTGCCAGCAGACAACTACTAGCGGGGGGGGGAGATACGCAGTATTTT.